The clone carrying this T cell receptor beta chain has a handful of counts. Its matching antigen is unknown. Researchers reported that TCR beta cDNA libraries carried unique molecular identifiers. Roughly 0.5 million cDNA molecules were obtained from around 1 to 10 million T cells. Each CDR3 protein gets one entry after TCRdb re-called the PCR reads with MiXCR. The data contain about 820,000 distinct CDR3 sequences, roughly 58% of them seen just once; the ten biggest clones take up approximately 4.3%. This CDR3 region has 16 residues. Germline CDR1 is MGHRA and CDR2 is YSYEKL. J gave up 2 bases and V 2 bases, and 8 bases lay outside the gene matches. The sample originates from a study of post-analysis software for immune sequencing data. Study summary: Included courses were relapsing-remitting and secondary progressive multiple sclerosis; progressive-relapsing multiple sclerosis was also included.

Notes on the study in general: Included in a set of about five TRBV segments more frequent in patients than controls were TRBV5-6, TRBV5-1 and TRBV20-1. Batch-mates among the samples co-clustered strongly by F measure. Significantly decreased normalized Chao1 diversity was recorded for multiple sclerosis patients relative to controls.

Sequencing input: blood. The sequence was collected from a girl aged 10-17 years with multiple sclerosis. The chain carries TRBV4-1 and TRBJ1-2; 7 bases line up with TRBD1. The CDR3 bases are TGCGCCAGCAGCCAACCCGCGACAGGGTTCAACTATGGCTACACCTTC. It codes for CASSQPATGFNYGYTF.